This T cell receptor (beta chain) was sequenced in a study of blood T cell repertoires in COVID-19 (dated by TCRdb to 2020 to 2022). For the study in its entirety: Collaborator samples came from the United States, Italy and Spain and covered acute and convalescent phases of COVID-19. The repertoires were made available in a free public database intended to serve as a resource for research on the immune response to SARS-CoV-2. Deeply sampled blood TCRbeta repertoires from subjects exposed to, actively infected with, or recovered from COVID-19 were included in the dataset. Nearly every sample came with metadata listing a de-identified subject ID, COVID-19 status, age in years and sex. HLA class I and class II types, where available, came from metadata supplied by the sample provider rather than from assay-based typing. Samples came from the ongoing ImmuneRACE study (first 160 participants) plus 1,254 subjects from 6 global collaborators. The prospective study material was composed of cDNA or gDNA derived from T cells, B-cell-depleted T cells, or PBMCs. The full study reports these points: The amount of clinical and demographic metadata varied by source and participant and was provided uncurated.

TCRbeta CDR3 regions were amplified from genomic DNA by means of the immunoSEQ Assay, a bias-controlled multiplex PCR. As for the original processing: Within the assay, amplification of reference gene primers was used to estimate how many nucleated cells each sample contained. To quantify the absolute abundance of each unique TCRbeta CDR3 rearrangement, sequence reads were collapsed and filtered. For each sample, productive Simpson clonality was calculated as the square root of Simpson's diversity index over productive rearrangements. TCRdb took over this immuneACCESS table, retaining in-frame rearrangements with V and J assigned. Such tables are incomplete; in checked studies, under half of the missing clones stem from an unresolved V gene, and the remainder is unexplained. The V and J calls and clone size come from that table; D and trimming were worked out from the DNA. For this sample there are 130,000 or so clones; about 81% appear just once. The leading ten clones occupy 2.4% of the sample.

About this clone itself: It has no known antigen specificity. Base qualities are not provided; no much larger clone lies one nucleotide away. Within the sample, other DNA sequences also encode this same CDR3.

Counted from cysteine to phenylalanine, this CDR3 has 15 amino acids. Only the CDR3 part of the read is kept: 45 bases, read in frame from the first base. Relative to germline, V is missing 4 bases and J is missing 1 base, with 6 bases of the junction outside any gene match. CDR1 and CDR2 are read off the germline V gene as SGDLS and YYNGEE. In the prospective study, participants were roughly 18 to 100 years old, resided in fewer than 25 geographic areas of the United States, and were enrolled through a virtual design. Cohort assignment in the prospective study relied on participant-reported clinical history from a screening survey and a study questionnaire. Mobile phlebotomists in the prospective study collected whole blood, serum and a nasopharyngeal or oropharyngeal swab from every participant. Over an approximately 2-month period, participants in the prospective study had the option of providing additional blood draws and questionnaires. Blood samples from the prospective study were shipped frozen or at room temperature prior to DNA extraction.

The TCR originated in a man aged 35 to 55 with acute COVID-19. What was sequenced was PBMCs or T cells enriched from blood (not recorded which). Recombination joined TRBV9 with TRBJ2-3, with 7 middle bases fitting TRBD2. The CDR3 has the sequence CASSPRLAGTDTQYF. The nucleotides are TGTGCCAGCAGCCCCCGGCTAGCGGGCACAGATACGCAGTATTTT.